This passage covers 19 T cell receptor beta chains from one sample sequenced in a study of vaccination effects on CD4 cells after COVID-19. The method was immunoSEQ multiplex PCR; TCRdb's version includes in-frame clones alone and lacks a portion of them. The sample lists around 35,000 clones; approximately 72% were seen once. Antigen specificity for these receptors is unknown. After more than 8 days in culture, the CD4+ T cells were isolated. The sample was CD4+ T cells from PBMCs cultured without peptide, taken before COVID-19 vaccination. The source is a human donor who received a COVID-19 vaccine.

The chain carries TRBV5-1 and TRBJ2-1; the D gene is possibly TRBD1 (7 bases). The CDR3 runs 17 residues. From germline, CDR1 is SGHRS and CDR2 YFSETQ. V dropped 2 bases and J dropped 0 bases, with 15 bases sitting between them. The CDR3 bases are TGCGCCAGCAGCTTAGGTCAGGGGGGAAGCTCCTACAATGAGCAGTTCTTC. It translates to CASSLGQGGSSYNEQFF.

This rearrangement joins TRBV5-6 to TRBJ2-2, with 9 bases aligning to TRBD2. From germline, CDR1 is SGHDT and CDR2 YYEEEE. There are 17 residues in the CDR3. The V gene end was trimmed by 2 bases and the J gene end by 2 bases; junction bases not matched to a gene: 7. The CDR3 loop is CASSFRSSGTNTGELFF. The CDR3 DNA reads TGTGCCAGCAGCTTCAGATCTAGCGGGACTAACACCGGGGAGCTGTTTTTT.

This clone was seen a handful of times. V usage is TRBV12-1 and J usage is TRBJ1-5; TRBD1, the table's D call, lacks a check against the DNA. TRBV12-1 is a pseudogene segment. This CDR3 is built from 15 residues. DNA of the CDR3: TGTGCCAGCAGCTCTACGACAGGACCAAATCAGCCCCAGCATTTT. Its protein product is CASSSTTGPNQPQHF.

This rearrangement joins TRBV7-2 to TRBJ1-6; the match to TRBD1 covers 7 bases. The germline gives CDR1 SGHTA, CDR2 FQGNSA. CDR3 length: 17 amino acids. The junction had 7 bases not matched to a gene; V was cut back by 5 bases and J by 0 bases. As DNA, the CDR3 is TGTGCCAGCAGCCCTTACAGGGGTATCTCCTATAATTCACCCCTCCACTTT. Amino acids: CASSPYRGISYNSPLHF.

The genes are TRBV11-1 and TRBJ1-1, with 9 bases fitting TRBD1. CDR1 and CDR2 from the germline V gene are SGHAT and FQDESV (reference sequence). The V gene end was trimmed by 5 bases and the J gene end by 5 bases; junction bases not matched to a gene: 6. The CDR3 runs 14 residues. The CDR3 coding sequence is TGTGCCAGCAGCCAAACAGGGGGCAGAACTGAAGCTTTCTTT. Translated, it gives CASSQTGGRTEAFF.

In regard to this clone: One end of the junction is discordant with germline, which a read error may explain. In DNA, the CDR3 is TGTGCTAGCAGCTTAGGCTCAGGGGCCGCCTCGGGTACGCAGTATTTT. Encoded protein: CASSLGSGAASGTQYF. The rearrangement links TRBV7-7 to TRBJ2-3; a possible D gene is TRBD1 (6 bases). Germline lookup yields CDR1 SSHAT and CDR2 FNYEAQ (reference sequence). The CDR3 has 16 residues.

This clone has a handful of counts. The chain is built from TRBV7-9 and TRBJ1-1, with 10 bases aligning to TRBD1. CDR1 and CDR2 from the germline V gene are SEHNR and FQNEAQ (reference sequence). Germline trimming cut 5 bases from V and 7 bases from J; bases unmatched to any gene: 10. The CDR3 length is 15 residues. The CDR3 DNA sequence: TGTGCCAGCAGCAGGGGACAGGGGAATTTTGGTGAAGCTTTCTTT. It yields the protein CASSRGQGNFGEAFF.

The chain combines TRBV5-1 with TRBJ2-5, with 15 bases fitting TRBD2. V dropped 5 bases and J dropped 0; count of bases not matched to a gene: 8. CDR1 SGHRS and CDR2 YFSETQ come from the germline V gene. CDR3 length equals 18 residues. CDR3 nucleotide sequence: TGCGCCAGCAGAACCGGGACTAGCGGGAGGTACAACCAAGAGACCCAGTACTTC. Its translation is CASRTGTSGRYNQETQYF.

The V and J genes are TRBV28 and TRBJ2-7; possibly TRBD1 for D (5 bases). The germline V gene encodes CDR1 MDHEN and CDR2 SYDVKM. Trimming left V 5 bases short and J 3 bases short, with 14 bases between. This CDR3 region has 14 residues. Written as DNA, the CDR3 is TGTGCCAGCAGTGGGGCTGGACCGCGCTACGAGCAGTACTTC. This encodes CASSGAGPRYEQYF.

The chain links TRBV5-1 to TRBJ2-3, with 10 bases lining up with TRBD1. The V and J ends lost 0 bases and 5 bases, in that order; junction bases with no gene match: 9. The CDR3 totals 17 residues. Germline V gene sequence: CDR1 SGHRS, CDR2 YFSETQ. CDR3 region: CASSLGSGTGAKDTQYF. DNA of the CDR3: TGCGCCAGCAGCTTGGGATCCGGGACAGGGGCGAAAGATACGCAGTATTTT.

This clone was counted between two and nine times. The chain is built from TRBV5-1 and TRBJ2-1; D remains unclear. Between the trimmed V and J ends, which lost 0 bases and 3 bases, there was a span of 10 bases. From germline, CDR1 is SGHRS and CDR2 YFSETQ. The length of the CDR3 is 15 residues. CDR3 coding DNA: TGCGCCAGCAGCTTGGCGACTCATAACTACAATGAGCAGTTCTTC. It codes for CASSLATHNYNEQFF.

The gene calls are TRBV15 and TRBJ2-3; no clear D gene. V was pared by 4 bases and J by 2 bases, with 13 bases between. This CDR3 spans 15 amino acids. Germline CDR1 and CDR2: LNHNV and YYDKDF (reference sequence). CDR3 region: CATSTLGSHTDTQYF. In DNA, the CDR3 is TGTGCCACCAGCACCCTAGGGTCCCACACAGATACGCAGTATTTT.

This chain uses TRBV7-2 with TRBJ2-7; TRBD1 matches 7 bases. The CDR3 is 14 amino acids. From germline, CDR1 is SGHTA and CDR2 FQGNSA. After removal of 7 bases from V and 7 bases from J, the junction contained 13 bases not matched to a gene. DNA for the CDR3: TGTGCCAGCATCCCGGGACAGATCGCCTCTGAGCAGTACTTC. It is translated as CASIPGQIASEQYF.

The chain carries TRBV28 and TRBJ2-3; perhaps TRBD1 as D (5 bases). This CDR3 region has 11 residues. V was trimmed by 6 bases and J by 6 bases, leaving 7 bases between them. The germline V gene has CDR1 MDHEN and CDR2 SYDVKM. The CDR3 reads CASRAGDTQYF. The CDR3 DNA is TGTGCCAGCAGAGCAGGGGATACGCAGTATTTT.

This clone was counted between two and nine times. This chain uses TRBV28 with TRBJ2-7; weak D call: TRBD2 (5 bases). Trimming took 6 bases from V and 0 from J, leaving 21 bases between them. CDR1 and CDR2 from the germline V gene are MDHEN and SYDVKM. This CDR3 spans 17 amino acids. CDR3 loop: CASRRNPRAELSYEQYF. CDR3 DNA: TGTGCCAGCAGGCGCAACCCTCGAGCGGAACTCTCCTACGAGCAGTACTTC.

The chain combines TRBV6-5 with TRBJ2-1; TRBD1 matches at 9 bases. This CDR3 has 15 amino acids. Per germline, CDR1 MNHEY and CDR2 SVGAGI. Trimming took 6 bases from V and 9 from J; bases not matched to a gene: 12. CDR3 region: CASREGQGALGEQFF. The CDR3 nucleotides are TGTGCCAGCAGGGAGGGACAGGGAGCGCTCGGTGAGCAGTTCTTC.

The chain links TRBV5-4 to TRBJ2-7, with 11 bases identical to TRBD1. The V gene's germline CDR1 is SGHNT and CDR2 YYREEE (reference sequence). This CDR3 spans 15 amino acids. V dropped 0 bases and J dropped 3; count of bases not matched to a gene: 2. CDR3 DNA: TGTGCCAGCAGCTTGGCGGGACAGGGGGGCTACGAGCAGTACTTC. Its protein product is CASSLAGQGGYEQYF.

The chain has TRBV6-5 and TRBJ2-2; maybe TRBD1 (5 bases). This CDR3 region has 14 residues. V lost 7 bases and J lost 6, with 15 bases in between. CDR1 is MNHEY and CDR2 is SVGAGI in the germline V gene. CDR3 bases: TGTGCCAGCAATAAAAATCAGGGCTCCGGGGAGCTGTTTTTT. Protein sequence: CASNKNQGSGELFF.

This chain links TRBV7-9 with TRBJ2-6; D assignment may be TRBD1 or TRBD2 (5 bases each). The V gene's germline CDR1 is SEHNR and CDR2 FQNEAQ (reference sequence). The CDR3 loop spans 15 amino acids. V lost 11 bases, J lost 6 bases, and 20 bases lay in between. CDR3 residues: CAFYSGAVVANVLTF. The CDR3 coding sequence is TGTGCCTTTTACTCCGGGGCAGTGGTGGCCAACGTCCTGACTTTC.